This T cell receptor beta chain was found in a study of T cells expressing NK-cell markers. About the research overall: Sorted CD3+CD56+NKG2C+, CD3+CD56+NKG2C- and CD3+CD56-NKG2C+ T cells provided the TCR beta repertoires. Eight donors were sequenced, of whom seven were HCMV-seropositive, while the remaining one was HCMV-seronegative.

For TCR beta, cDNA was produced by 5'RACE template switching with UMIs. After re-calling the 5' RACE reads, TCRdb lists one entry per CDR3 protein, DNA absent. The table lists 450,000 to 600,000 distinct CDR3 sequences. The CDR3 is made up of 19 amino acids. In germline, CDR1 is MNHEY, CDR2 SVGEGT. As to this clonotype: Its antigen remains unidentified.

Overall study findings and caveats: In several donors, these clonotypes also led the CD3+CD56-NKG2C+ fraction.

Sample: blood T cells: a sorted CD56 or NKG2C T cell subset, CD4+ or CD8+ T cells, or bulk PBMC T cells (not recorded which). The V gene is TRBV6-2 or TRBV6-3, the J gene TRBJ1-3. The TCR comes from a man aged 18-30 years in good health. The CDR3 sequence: CASSFHTTAAKDSGNTIYF.